The 10 T cell receptor beta chains listed next were all sequenced from one sample in a study of T cells in Graves' hyperthyroidism and ophthalmopathy. Researchers amplified the TCR beta CDR3 regions from RNA transcripts. Primed by the HTBI set, a first-round RT-PCR was run on the TCR CDR3. TCRdb re-called the multiplex PCR reads through MiXCR, storing one row per CDR3 protein. The data contain fewer than 750,000 distinct CDR3 sequences, around 13% of them singletons. Sequencing was carried out using blood. These receptors all stem from a woman in her fifties or sixties with Graves' ophthalmopathy.

In its sample, this clonotype was seen many times. V is TRBV7-2 and J is TRBJ2-1; perhaps TRBD1 as D (5 bases). Germline CDR1 reads SGHTA; CDR2 reads FQGNSA. This CDR3 has 16 amino acids. V lost 5 bases to trimming and J lost 6 bases, with 20 bases between them. CDR3 in DNA: TGTGCCAGCAGCCCGACAGCAGGGTTGATTGGCAATGAGCAGTTCTTC. As protein: CASSPTAGLIGNEQFF. Full variable domain (remainder filled in from reference TRBV7-2 and TRBJ2-1): GAGVSQSPSNKVTEKGKDVELRCDPISGHTALYWYRQSLGQGLEFLIYFQGNSAPDKSGLPSDRFSAERTGGSVSTLTIQRTQQEDSAVYLCASSPTAGLIGNEQFFGPGTRLTVL.

The chain recombines TRBV12-5 with TRBJ1-4, with 7 bases identical to TRBD1. V trimming: 7 bases; J trimming: 1 base; junction bases outside the gene matches: 18. Germline loops: CDR1 LGHNT, CDR2 FRNRAP. The CDR3 length is 19 residues. The CDR3 DNA follows: TGTGCTAGTGAAAGTCGGAAGGGGGCGGATACAATAACTAATGAAAAACTGTTTTTT. Residues: CASESRKGADTITNEKLFF. Using reference TRBV12-5 and TRBJ1-4 for the parts outside the CDR3, the full variable domain is DARVTQTPRHKVTEMGQEVTMRCQPILGHNTVFWYRQTMMQGLELLAYFRNRAPLDDSGMPKDRFSAEMPDATLATLKIQPSEPRDSAVYFCASESRKGADTITNEKLFFGSGTQLSVL.

This clonotype was observed a handful of times. Given a much more abundant clone one base away, this may be a read error. The V gene is TRBV30, the J gene TRBJ1-2; weak D call: TRBD1 (5 bases). The CDR3 extends over 16 amino acids. Trimming left V 2 bases short and J 2 bases short, with 18 bases between. From germline, CDR1 is GTSNPN and CDR2 SVGIG (reference sequence). CDR3 in amino acids: CAWSLWQGEFNYGYTF. CDR3 bases: TGTGCCTGGAGTCTATGGCAGGGTGAATTCAACTATGGCTACACCTTC.

This clonotype has just a few counts. This rearrangement joins TRBV20-1 to TRBJ2-5, with 8 bases that match TRBD2. J gave up 5 bases and V 5 bases, and 13 bases lay outside the gene matches. Per germline, CDR1 DFQATT and CDR2 SNEGSKA (reference sequence). This CDR3 comprises 15 residues. CDR3: CSARRTSGRGETQYF. CDR3 coding DNA: TGCAGTGCTCGACGTACTAGCGGAAGAGGGGAGACCCAGTACTTC.

This clonotype showed up many times. The gene calls are TRBV5-1 and TRBJ2-2; D ambiguous. Germline V lookup: CDR1 SGHRS, CDR2 YFSETQ. Trimming pared 4 bases from V and 0 bases from J, leaving 7 bases between. CDR3 length: 14 residues. Here the CDR3 reads CASSKDPNTGELFF. CDR3 bases: TGCGCCAGCAGCAAAGACCCGAACACCGGGGAGCTGTTTTTT. Looking up the rest from reference TRBV5-1 and TRBJ2-2 gives the full variable domain: KAGVTQTPRYLIKTRGQQVTLSCSPISGHRSVSWYQQTPGQGLQFLFEYFSETQRNKGNFPGRFSGRQFSNSRSEMNVSTLELGDSALYLCASSKDPNTGELFFGEGSRLTVL.

The CDR3 DNA is TGTGCCAGCAGCTTAGAAGGGCCAAGAGATACGCAGTATTTT. Its translation: CASSLEGPRDTQYF. V usage is TRBV7-9 and J usage is TRBJ2-3; D is unresolved. Germline V gene sequence: CDR1 SEHNR, CDR2 FQNEAQ (reference sequence). This CDR3 has 14 amino acids. V lost 1 base, J lost 5 bases, and 10 bases lay in between.

The V call is TRBV9, the J call TRBJ2-1, with D maybe TRBD1 (6 bases). CDR1 and CDR2 (germline): SGDLS, YYNGEE. V was cut by 0 bases and J by 0 bases, with 10 bases left in between. This CDR3 is built from 16 residues. In nucleotides, the CDR3 is TGTGCCAGCAGCGTAGGTCGGACAGCCTCCTACAATGAGCAGTTCTTC. Translated: CASSVGRTASYNEQFF.

This clonotype has ten or more counts. The chain employs TRBV5-1 and TRBJ2-1; 13 bases line up with TRBD2. Germline V gene lookup returns CDR1 SGHRS and CDR2 YFSETQ. The CDR3 covers 17 residues. V lost 0 bases to trimming and J lost 9 bases; unmatched junction nucleotides: 9. The CDR3 here is CASSLAPGTSGIGEQFF. CDR3 coding DNA: TGCGCCAGCAGCTTGGCCCCCGGGACTAGCGGGATTGGTGAGCAGTTCTTC.

This clonotype showed up many times. The V call is TRBV24-1, the J call TRBJ2-1, with D perhaps matching TRBD1 (5 bases). Germline values: CDR1 KGHDR, CDR2 SFDVKD. V was clipped by 0 bases and J by 8 bases, with 16 bases between them. This CDR3 has 16 amino acids. The CDR3 DNA sequence: TGTGCCACCAGTGATTTGCCAGGAAGCAGGGTAGATGAGCAGTTCTTC. Translated: CATSDLPGSRVDEQFF.

This clonotype was seen repeatedly, ten times or more. The gene calls are TRBV6-2 or TRBV6-3 and TRBJ2-1; the match to TRBD2 covers 12 bases. V shed 1 base, J shed 5 bases, and the junction held 9 bases outside the gene matches. The CDR3 sequence is 18 residues long. Germline V gives CDR1 MNHEY, CDR2 SVGEGT. CDR3 in DNA: TGTGCCAGCAGTTACTTCGGCCTAGCGGGAGGGTTAAACAATGAGCAGTTCTTC. Amino acids: CASSYFGLAGGLNNEQFF.